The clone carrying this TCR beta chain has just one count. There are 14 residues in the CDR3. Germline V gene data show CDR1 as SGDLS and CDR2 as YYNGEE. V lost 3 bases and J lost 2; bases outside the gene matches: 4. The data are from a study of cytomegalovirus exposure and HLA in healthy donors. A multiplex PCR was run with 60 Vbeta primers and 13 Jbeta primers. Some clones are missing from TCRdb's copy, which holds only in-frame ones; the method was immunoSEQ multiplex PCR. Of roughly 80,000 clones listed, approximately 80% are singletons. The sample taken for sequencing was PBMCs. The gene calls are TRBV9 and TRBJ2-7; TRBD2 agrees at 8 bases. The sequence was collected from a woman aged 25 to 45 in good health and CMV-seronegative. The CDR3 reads CASSAVAGPYEQYF. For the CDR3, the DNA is TGTGCCAGCAGCGCGGTAGCGGGGCCCTACGAGCAGTACTTC. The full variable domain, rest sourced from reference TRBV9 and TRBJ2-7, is DSGVTQTPKHLITATGQRVTLRCSPRSGDLSVYWYQQSLDQGLQFLIQYYNGEERAKGNILERFSAQQFPDLHSELNLSSLELGDSALYFCASSAVAGPYEQYFGPGTRLTVT.